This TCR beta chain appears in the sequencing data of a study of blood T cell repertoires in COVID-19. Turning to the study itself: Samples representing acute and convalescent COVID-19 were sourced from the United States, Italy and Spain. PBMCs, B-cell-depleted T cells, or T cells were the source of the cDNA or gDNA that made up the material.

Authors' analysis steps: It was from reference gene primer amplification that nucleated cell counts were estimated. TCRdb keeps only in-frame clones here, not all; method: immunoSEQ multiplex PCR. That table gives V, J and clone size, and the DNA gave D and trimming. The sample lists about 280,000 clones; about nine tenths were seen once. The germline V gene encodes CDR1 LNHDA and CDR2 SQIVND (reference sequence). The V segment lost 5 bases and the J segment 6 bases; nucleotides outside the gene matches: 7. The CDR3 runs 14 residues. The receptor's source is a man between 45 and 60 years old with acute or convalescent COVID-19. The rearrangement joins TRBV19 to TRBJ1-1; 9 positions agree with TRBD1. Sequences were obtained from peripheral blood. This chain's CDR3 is CASSVRDRAAEAFF. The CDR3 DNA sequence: TGTGCCAGTAGTGTCCGGGACAGGGCCGCTGAAGCTTTCTTT.